These T cell receptor beta chains were read from a single sample in a study of cytomegalovirus exposure and HLA in healthy donors. Clones were read by immunoSEQ multiplex PCR, and TCRdb kept only the in-frame ones, dropping some. The sample carries roughly 80,000 clones, 94% recorded once. The sequenced sample consisted of PBMCs. The receptors shown here come from a woman in her late teens or twenties in good health and CMV-seropositive. Each CDR3 is given with its conserved first and last residue. The D gene is left open where the match is weak. Size tells how often a clone was seen (once, few, many) or the class of an expanded clone, and some rows leave it out.

CDR3aa: CASSVGGGTGGIPLHF
CDR3nt: TGTGCCAGCAGCGTCGGTGGGGGGACAGGGGGCATCCCCCTCCACTTT
abundance: NA
v_gene: TRBV28
d_gene: TRBD1
j_gene: TRBJ1-6
len: 16

CDR3aa: CASSFASGIGELFF
CDR3nt: TGTGCCAGCAGCTTCGCTAGCGGGATCGGGGAGCTGTTTTTT
abundance: NA
v_gene: TRBV7-9
d_gene: TRBD2
j_gene: TRBJ2-2
len: 14

CDR3aa: CASSYRLDSPLHF
CDR3nt: TGTGCCAGCAGCTACAGACTAGATTCACCCCTCCACTTT
abundance: NA
v_gene: TRBV11-3
d_gene: NA
j_gene: TRBJ1-6
len: 13

CDR3aa: CAWSPGIVRTEAFF
CDR3nt: TGTGCCTGGAGCCCGGGGATCGTGCGGACTGAAGCTTTCTTT
abundance: once
v_gene: TRBV30
d_gene: NA
j_gene: TRBJ1-1
len: 14

CDR3aa: CASTPGTENTEAFF
CDR3nt: TGTGCCAGCACCCCCGGGACAGAGAACACTGAAGCTTTCTTT
abundance: NA
v_gene: TRBV6-5
d_gene: TRBD1
j_gene: TRBJ1-1
len: 14

CDR3aa: CASSPGPGQGQGQPQHF
CDR3nt: TGTGCCAGCAGCCCAGGACCGGGACAGGGGCAGGGTCAGCCCCAGCATTTT
abundance: NA
v_gene: TRBV11-2
d_gene: TRBD1
j_gene: TRBJ1-5
len: 17

CDR3aa: CASSLESRGGTDTQYF
CDR3nt: TGTGCCAGCAGCTTAGAGTCACGGGGGGGAACAGATACGCAGTATTTT
abundance: once
v_gene: TRBV7-9
d_gene: TRBD2
j_gene: TRBJ2-3
len: 16

CDR3aa: CASSPGTGGSGYTF
CDR3nt: TGTGCCAGCAGCCCCGGGACAGGGGGCTCTGGCTACACCTTC
abundance: NA
v_gene: TRBV4-2
d_gene: TRBD1
j_gene: TRBJ1-2
len: 14

CDR3aa: CASRPSGLGYEQYF
CDR3nt: TGTGCCAGCAGGCCCAGCGGGTTAGGGTACGAGCAGTACTTC
abundance: NA
v_gene: TRBV28
d_gene: NA
j_gene: TRBJ2-7
len: 14

CDR3aa: CASSLLNEQFF
CDR3nt: TGCGCCAGCAGCTTACTCAATGAGCAGTTCTTC
abundance: NA
v_gene: TRBV5-1
d_gene: NA
j_gene: TRBJ2-1
len: 11

CDR3aa: CASSVKGGTHPNQPQHF
CDR3nt: TGTGCCAGCAGTGTTAAAGGGGGCACTCACCCCAATCAGCCCCAGCATTTT
abundance: NA
v_gene: TRBV2
d_gene: TRBD1
j_gene: TRBJ1-5
len: 17

CDR3aa: CASAAGPAGGYTF
CDR3nt: TGCGCCAGCGCCGCGGGGCCCGCCGGTGGCTACACCTTC
abundance: once
v_gene: TRBV10-1
d_gene: NA
j_gene: TRBJ1-2
len: 13

CDR3aa: CASSTEHRSSYEQYF
CDR3nt: TGTGCCAGCAGCACGGAACATAGGAGCTCCTACGAGCAGTACTTC
abundance: NA
v_gene: TRBV5-8
d_gene: NA
j_gene: TRBJ2-7
len: 15

CDR3aa: CASGLETGTEAFF
CDR3nt: TGTGCTAGTGGTTTAGAGACAGGGACTGAAGCTTTCTTT
abundance: NA
v_gene: TRBV12-5
d_gene: TRBD1
j_gene: TRBJ1-1
len: 13

CDR3aa: CAWSLLANTGELFF
CDR3nt: TGTGCCTGGAGTTTGCTAGCTAACACCGGGGAGCTGTTTTTT
abundance: NA
v_gene: TRBV30
d_gene: NA
j_gene: TRBJ2-2
len: 14

CDR3aa: CAWGQAGFEKLFF
CDR3nt: TGTGCCTGGGGACAGGCGGGATTTGAAAAACTGTTTTTT
abundance: NA
v_gene: TRBV30
d_gene: TRBD1
j_gene: TRBJ1-4
len: 13

CDR3aa: CASSLGAGPQETQYF
CDR3nt: TGTGCCAGCAGCTTAGGGGCGGGCCCTCAAGAGACCCAGTACTTC
abundance: NA
v_gene: TRBV11-2
d_gene: NA
j_gene: TRBJ2-5
len: 15

CDR3aa: CASRDSNSNQPQHF
CDR3nt: TGTGCCAGCAGGGACAGCAATAGCAATCAGCCCCAGCATTTT
abundance: NA
v_gene: TRBV6-5
d_gene: NA
j_gene: TRBJ1-5
len: 14

CDR3aa: CSVDFGTSYGYTF
CDR3nt: TGCAGCGTTGATTTTGGGACAAGCTATGGCTACACCTTC
abundance: NA
v_gene: TRBV29-1
d_gene: NA
j_gene: TRBJ1-2
len: 13

CDR3aa: CATQESTVNEKLFF
CDR3nt: TGTGCCACCCAGGAATCGACAGTAAATGAAAAACTGTTTTTT
abundance: NA
v_gene: TRBV2
d_gene: NA
j_gene: TRBJ1-4
len: 14

CDR3aa: CASSEYEGSGANVLTF
CDR3nt: TGTGCCAGCAGTGAATATGAGGGTAGTGGGGCCAACGTCCTGACTTTC
abundance: NA
v_gene: TRBV6-1
d_gene: NA
j_gene: TRBJ2-6
len: 16

CDR3aa: CASSSTGDEQYF
CDR3nt: TGTGCCAGCAGCTCGACAGGGGACGAGCAGTACTTC
abundance: NA
v_gene: TRBV7-9
d_gene: TRBD1
j_gene: TRBJ2-7
len: 12

CDR3aa: CASSRTSGRRSYNEQFF
CDR3nt: TGTGCCAGCAGCAGGACTAGCGGGAGGAGGTCCTACAATGAGCAGTTCTTC
abundance: NA
v_gene: TRBV7-9
d_gene: TRBD2
j_gene: TRBJ2-1
len: 17

CDR3aa: CASSAAGYGYTF
CDR3nt: TGTGCCAGCAGCGCGGCGGGCTATGGCTACACCTTC
abundance: NA
v_gene: TRBV5-6
d_gene: NA
j_gene: TRBJ1-2
len: 12

CDR3aa: CASSFVETSGGPPHEQFF
CDR3nt: TGCGCCAGCAGCTTTGTTGAGACTAGCGGGGGACCCCCCCATGAGCAGTTCTTC
abundance: NA
v_gene: TRBV5-1
d_gene: TRBD2
j_gene: TRBJ2-1
len: 18

CDR3aa: CASSSDVTSGGNEQFF
CDR3nt: TGTGCCAGCAGTTCGGACGTGACTAGCGGGGGCAATGAGCAGTTCTTC
abundance: NA
v_gene: TRBV28
d_gene: TRBD2
j_gene: TRBJ2-1
len: 16

CDR3aa: CASSFGTGGEAFF
CDR3nt: TGTGCCAGCAGCTTCGGGACAGGGGGTGAAGCTTTCTTT
abundance: NA
v_gene: TRBV11-3
d_gene: TRBD1
j_gene: TRBJ1-1
len: 13

CDR3aa: CASSLERAFYGYTF
CDR3nt: TGTGCCAGCAGCTTAGAGCGGGCCTTCTATGGCTACACCTTC
abundance: NA
v_gene: TRBV7-8
d_gene: NA
j_gene: TRBJ1-2
len: 14

CDR3aa: CSVVAWTGTDGELFF
CDR3nt: TGCAGCGTTGTGGCCTGGACAGGGACAGACGGGGAGCTGTTTTTT
abundance: once
v_gene: TRBV29-1
d_gene: TRBD1
j_gene: TRBJ2-2
len: 15